The 13 T cell receptor beta chains listed next were all sequenced from one sample in a study of human T cells and chemical hapten exposure (dated by TCRdb to the early 2020s). The meaning of the sample's time point label: patch test 2, 6 weeks after DPC sensitization. In light of the paper, this sample's treatment or condition label describes: therapeutic diphenylcyclopropenone sensitization with weekly scalp DPC. Preparation of the library involved RACE. Instrument used: NextSeq 500. In-frame beta chains were kept once TCRdb had trimmed the public reads at Q25 with fastp and called clones with MiXCR. Under each unique CDR3 protein, matching rows form one entry showing the most common genes and DNA. The sample table lists approximately 89,000 distinct CDR3 sequences, about 6.6% of them with a count of one. The top ten hold 1% to 1.5% of the sample. Here the sequenced sample was whole blood, taken in connection with sensitization to the hapten diphenylcyclopropenone (DPC). Source of these receptors: a woman aged 25 to 39 with alopecia areata. Some clones in this sample may be carry-over from other donors' samples.

This clonotype has a count of ten or more. The V and J genes are TRBV7-9 and TRBJ1-1, with no clear D. CDR3 length: 14 amino acids. V dropped 2 bases and J dropped 1 base, with 8 bases sitting between them. In germline, CDR1 is SEHNR, CDR2 FQNEAQ (reference sequence). The CDR3 coding sequence is TGTGCCAGCAGCTTATTCGCACAGAACACTGAAGCTTTCTTT. Its protein product is CASSLFAQNTEAFF.

This clonotype was seen ten or more times. CDR3 sequence reads: CATSRGVTGANTGELFF. The CDR3 coding sequence is TGTGCCACCAGCAGAGGGGTGACTGGGGCGAACACCGGGGAGCTGTTTTTT. The chain couples TRBV15 to TRBJ2-2, with D unresolved. The V gene lost 1 base and the J gene lost 0 bases, with 12 bases spanning the gap. Per germline, CDR1 LNHNV and CDR2 YYDKDF (reference sequence). The CDR3 length is 17 residues.

The chain employs TRBV5-1 and TRBJ1-6; a weak D match, TRBD1 (6 bases). Trimming took 0 bases from V and 19 from J, leaving 14 bases between them. This CDR3 spans 12 amino acids. CDR1 is SGHRS and CDR2 is YFSETQ in the germline V gene. The DNA of the CDR3 is TGCGCCAGCAGCTTGGAAGGGGGGACCGGACACTTT. Its translation is CASSLEGGTGHF.

This clonotype was counted a few times. V and J are TRBV7-8 and TRBJ2-7; D call uncertain. V was trimmed by 5 bases and J by 3 bases, leaving 11 bases between them. The CDR3 has 13 residues. Germline V gene lookup returns CDR1 SGHVS and CDR2 FQNEAQ. CDR3 region: CASSLPDLYEQYF. For the CDR3, the DNA is TGTGCCAGCAGCCTCCCGGACCTCTACGAGCAGTACTTC. Full variable domain (missing parts from reference TRBV7-8 and TRBJ2-7): GAGVSQSPRYKVAKRGQDVALRCDPISGHVSLFWYQQALGQGPEFLTYFQNEAQLDKSGLPSDRFFAERPEGSVSTLKIQRTQQEDSAVYLCASSLPDLYEQYFGPGTRLTVT.

V is TRBV29-1 and J is TRBJ1-2; TRBD1 matches 10 bases. V was clipped by 0 bases and J by 12 bases; unmatched bases: 7. The CDR3 is made up of 13 amino acids. The germline CDR1 and CDR2 sequences are SQVTM and ANQGSEA. Here the CDR3 reads CSVEDAGTGDNTF. The CDR3 DNA follows: TGCAGCGTTGAAGATGCCGGGACAGGGGATAACACCTTC. The full variable domain, in which reference TRBV29-1 and TRBJ1-2 provide the parts outside the CDR3, is SAVISQKPSRDICQRGTSLTIQCQVDSQVTMMFWYRQQPGQSLTLIATANQGSEATYESGFVIDKFPISRPNLTFSTLTVSNMSPEDSSIYLCSVEDAGTGDNTFGSGTRLTVV.

This clonotype was counted ten times or more. The chain has TRBV10-3 and TRBJ1-2; 8 bases are shared with TRBD1. V trimming: 7 bases; J trimming: 6 bases; junction bases outside the gene matches: 4. The CDR3 is made up of 12 amino acids. Germline CDR1 and CDR2: ENHRY and SYGVKD. CDR3 region: CAITETGDGYTF. The DNA for the CDR3 is TGTGCCATCACCGAGACAGGGGATGGCTACACCTTC.

The rearrangement links TRBV6-2 or TRBV6-3 to TRBJ1-2; D perhaps matches TRBD1 (6 bases). V was clipped by 5 bases and J by 2 bases, with 12 bases between them. CDR1 MNHEY and CDR2 SVGEGT come from the germline V gene. The CDR3 contains 14 residues. CDR3 nucleotides: TGTGCCAGCAGTACGGCGGGGGGCAACTATGGCTACACCTTC. Translating gives CASSTAGGNYGYTF.

The table lists this clonotype with a few counts. The rearrangement links TRBV7-9 to TRBJ2-1, with TRBD1 identical over 9 bases. The trim removed 1 base at V and 4 bases at J, leaving 2 bases unmatched. CDR1 is SEHNR, CDR2 FQNEAQ, per germline (reference sequence). The CDR3 totals 15 residues. The CDR3 nucleotides read TGTGCCAGCAGCTTAGGGGACAGGGAGTACAATGAGCAGTTCTTC. This codes for CASSLGDREYNEQFF.

In its sample, this clonotype was seen many times. This chain connects TRBV7-9 to TRBJ2-7, with a weak D call TRBD1 (5 bases). Germline assignment: CDR1 SEHNR and CDR2 FQNEAQ (reference sequence). The CDR3 totals 14 residues. V lost 0 bases, J lost 3 bases, and 9 bases lay in between. The CDR3 sequence is CASSLADKHYEQYF. DNA for the CDR3: TGTGCCAGCAGCTTAGCGGACAAGCACTACGAGCAGTACTTC.

The chain uses TRBV20-1 and TRBJ1-1; the D gene is possibly TRBD1 (6 bases). The germline V gene encodes CDR1 DFQATT and CDR2 SNEGSKA (reference sequence). V lost 6 bases to trimming and J lost 0 bases, with 11 bases between them. This CDR3 contains 13 residues. As DNA, the CDR3 is TGCAGTGCCGGACAGTATTTGAACACTGAAGCTTTCTTT. It codes for CSAGQYLNTEAFF.

This clonotype was seen many times. This chain uses TRBV20-1 with TRBJ2-3, with D maybe TRBD1 (6 bases). The V gene's germline CDR1 is DFQATT and CDR2 SNEGSKA (reference sequence). The CDR3 totals 12 residues. Here the CDR3 DNA reads TGCAGCTCGGGACAAGACACAGATACGCAGTATTTT. Translated, it gives CSSGQDTDTQYF.

This clonotype was counted between two and nine times. V is TRBV9 and J is TRBJ1-1; D perhaps matches TRBD1 (5 bases). The V gene lost 4 bases and the J gene lost 1 base, with 26 bases spanning the gap. Germline values: CDR1 SGDLS, CDR2 YYNGEE. The CDR3 has 19 residues. The CDR3 region is CASSFRRVLGGTQNTEAFF. CDR3 bases: TGTGCCAGCAGCTTCCGTCGGGTATTGGGGGGGACTCAGAACACTGAAGCTTTCTTT.

The sample holds many counts of this clonotype. This chain connects TRBV10-3 to TRBJ1-1, with D perhaps TRBD1 (6 bases). This CDR3 has 16 amino acids. Germline V gives CDR1 ENHRY, CDR2 SYGVKD. The V and J ends lost 10 bases and 1 base respectively, with 22 bases between them. This CDR3 is CATGESRGGRNTEAFF. As DNA, the CDR3 is TGTGCCACAGGGGAGAGCAGGGGAGGGAGGAACACTGAAGCTTTCTTT.